The clone carrying this T cell receptor beta chain was seen many times. Its antigen is unidentified. The CDR3 covers 13 residues. CDR1 is MNHEY and CDR2 is SMNVEV in the germline V gene (reference sequence). With 5 bases clipped from V and 2 bases from J, the junction kept 3 bases outside the gene matches. This entry belongs to a study of T cells after yellow fever vaccination. The study's findings and limits: Researchers noted that a small share of clonotypes showed up in both CD4 and CD8 compartments. The secondary response was weaker, and its peak arrived faster, on day 5 versus 15. Post-booster repertoires again held most primary-vaccination clones (about 95% CD4, roughly 88% CD8).

Universal primer sites and UMIs were introduced during 5'RACE template-switching synthesis of TCR cDNA. TCRdb recomputed calls from the 5' RACE reads with MiXCR, one row per CDR3 protein. This sample has 240,000 or so distinct CDR3 sequences; 6% to 7.5% occur once, and the top ten carry approximately 0.85%. The V and J genes are TRBV27 and TRBJ2-7; 7 bases align to TRBD1. The source was CD4+ T cells sorted from PBMCs, collected 15 days after the yellow fever booster vaccination. This TCR was recovered from a man aged 25 to 40 who received the YFV17D yellow fever vaccine. The CDR3 coding sequence is TGTGCCAGCAGTAGAGGGACAGCCTACGAGCAGTACTTC. As protein: CASSRGTAYEQYF.